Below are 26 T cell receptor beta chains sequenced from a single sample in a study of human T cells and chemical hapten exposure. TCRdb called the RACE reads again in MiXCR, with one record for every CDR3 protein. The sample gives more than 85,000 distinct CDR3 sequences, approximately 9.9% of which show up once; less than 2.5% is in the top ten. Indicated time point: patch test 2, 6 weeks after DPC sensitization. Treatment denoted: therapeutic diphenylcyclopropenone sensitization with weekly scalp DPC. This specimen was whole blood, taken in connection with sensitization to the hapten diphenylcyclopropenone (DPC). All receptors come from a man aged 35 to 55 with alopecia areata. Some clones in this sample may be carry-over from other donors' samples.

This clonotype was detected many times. CDR3 DNA: TGTGCCAGCAGACAGGGAGGAGGGAGCGAGCAGTACTTC. This encodes CASRQGGGSEQYF. This rearrangement joins TRBV27 to TRBJ2-7; D is tentatively TRBD1 or TRBD2 (6 bases each). V lost 6 bases to trimming and J lost 6 bases, with 15 bases between them. CDR1 and CDR2 (germline): MNHEY, SMNVEV (reference sequence). The CDR3 sequence is 13 residues long.

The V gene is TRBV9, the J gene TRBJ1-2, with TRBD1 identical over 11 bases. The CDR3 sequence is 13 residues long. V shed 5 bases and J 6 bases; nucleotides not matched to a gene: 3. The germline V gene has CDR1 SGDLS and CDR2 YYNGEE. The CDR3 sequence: CASRRTGGNGYTF. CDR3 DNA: TGTGCCAGCAGACGGACAGGGGGCAATGGCTACACCTTC.

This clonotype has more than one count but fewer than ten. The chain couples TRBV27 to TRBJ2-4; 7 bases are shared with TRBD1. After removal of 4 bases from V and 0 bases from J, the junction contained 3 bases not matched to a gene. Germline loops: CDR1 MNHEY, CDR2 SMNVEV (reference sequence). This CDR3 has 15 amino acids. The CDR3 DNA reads TGTGCCAGCAGTTCCCAGGGGGTAGCCAAAAACATTCAGTACTTC. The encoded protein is CASSSQGVAKNIQYF.

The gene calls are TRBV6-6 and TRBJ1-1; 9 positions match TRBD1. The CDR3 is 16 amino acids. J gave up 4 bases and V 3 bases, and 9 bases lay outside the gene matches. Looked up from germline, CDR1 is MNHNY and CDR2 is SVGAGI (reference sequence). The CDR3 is CASSYGEDRGSTEAFF. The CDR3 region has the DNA TGTGCCAGCAGTTATGGGGAGGACAGGGGCAGCACTGAAGCTTTCTTT.

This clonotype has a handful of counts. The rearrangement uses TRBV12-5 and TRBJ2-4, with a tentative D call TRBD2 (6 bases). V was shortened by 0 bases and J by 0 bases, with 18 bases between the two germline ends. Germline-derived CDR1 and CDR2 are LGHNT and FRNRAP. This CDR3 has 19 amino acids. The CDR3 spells CASGLVASVLPLAKNIQYF. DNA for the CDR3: TGTGCTAGTGGTTTGGTGGCTAGCGTTCTCCCCCTAGCCAAAAACATTCAGTACTTC. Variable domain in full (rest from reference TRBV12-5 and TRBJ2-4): DARVTQTPRHKVTEMGQEVTMRCQPILGHNTVFWYRQTMMQGLELLAYFRNRAPLDDSGMPKDRFSAEMPDATLATLKIQPSEPRDSAVYFCASGLVASVLPLAKNIQYFGAGTRLSVL.

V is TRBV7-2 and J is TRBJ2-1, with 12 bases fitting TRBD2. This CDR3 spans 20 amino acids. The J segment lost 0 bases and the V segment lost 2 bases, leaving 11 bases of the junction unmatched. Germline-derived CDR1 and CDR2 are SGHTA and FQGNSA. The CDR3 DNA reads TGTGCCAGCAGCTTAATCTTAGGACTAGCGGGACAACGCTCCTACAATGAGCAGTTCTTC. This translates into CASSLILGLAGQRSYNEQFF.

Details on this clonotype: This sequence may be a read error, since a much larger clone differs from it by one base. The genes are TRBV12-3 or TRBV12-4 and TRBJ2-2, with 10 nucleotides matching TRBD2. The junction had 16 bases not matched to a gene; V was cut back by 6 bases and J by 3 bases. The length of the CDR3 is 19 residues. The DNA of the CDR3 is TGTGCCAGCAGCCGGGCGGGGAGGTCTAGCGGGGGTGACACCGGGGAGCTGTTTTTT. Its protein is CASSRAGRSSGGDTGELFF.

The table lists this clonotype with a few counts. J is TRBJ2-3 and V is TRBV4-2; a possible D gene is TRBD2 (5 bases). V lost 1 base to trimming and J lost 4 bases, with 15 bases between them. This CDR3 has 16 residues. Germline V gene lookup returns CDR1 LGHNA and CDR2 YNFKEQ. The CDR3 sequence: CASSQVIASSPDTQYF. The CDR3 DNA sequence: TGTGCCAGCAGCCAAGTAATAGCCTCTAGCCCAGATACGCAGTATTTT.

The CDR3 bases are TGCGCCAGCAGCCAAAGGACAGGGCCGTACGAGCAGTACGTC. Its protein is CASSQRTGPYEQYV. This chain links TRBV4-3 with TRBJ2-7, with 8 bases lining up with TRBD1. The CDR3 sequence is 14 residues long. The V gene end was trimmed by 2 bases and the J gene end by 4 bases; junction bases not matched to a gene: 4. CDR1 is LGHNA and CDR2 is YSLEER in the germline V gene.

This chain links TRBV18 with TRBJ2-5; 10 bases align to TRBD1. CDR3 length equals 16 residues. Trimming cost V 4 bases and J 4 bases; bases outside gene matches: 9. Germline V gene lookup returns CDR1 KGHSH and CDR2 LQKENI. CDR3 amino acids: CASSLLGTGVGETQYF. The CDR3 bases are TGTGCCAGCTCACTCCTCGGGACAGGGGTAGGAGAGACCCAGTACTTC.

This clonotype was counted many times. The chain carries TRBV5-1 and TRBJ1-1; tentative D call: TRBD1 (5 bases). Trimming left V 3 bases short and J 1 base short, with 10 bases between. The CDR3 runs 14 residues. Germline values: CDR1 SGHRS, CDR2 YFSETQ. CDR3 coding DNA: TGCGCCAGCAGCTCGCGAACAGGGAACACTGAAGCTTTCTTT. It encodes CASSSRTGNTEAFF.

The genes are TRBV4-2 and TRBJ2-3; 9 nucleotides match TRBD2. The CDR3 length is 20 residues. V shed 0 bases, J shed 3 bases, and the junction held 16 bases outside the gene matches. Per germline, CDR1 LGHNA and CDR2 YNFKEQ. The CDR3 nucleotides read TGTGCCAGCAGCCAAGAGGTTAGCGGGAGAGGCAGGATAGCAACAGATACGCAGTATTTT. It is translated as CASSQEVSGRGRIATDTQYF.

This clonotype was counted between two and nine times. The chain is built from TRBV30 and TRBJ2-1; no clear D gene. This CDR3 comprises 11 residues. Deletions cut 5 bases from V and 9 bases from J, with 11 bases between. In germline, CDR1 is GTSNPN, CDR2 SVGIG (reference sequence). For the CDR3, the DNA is TGTGCCTGGGGCTCGAAGGGTGAGCAGTTCTTC. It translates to CAWGSKGEQFF.

CDR3 loop: CASSPETSGSTDTQYF. CDR3 bases: TGTGCCAGCAGCCCGGAGACTAGCGGCTCCACAGATACGCAGTATTTT. This chain links TRBV11-3 with TRBJ2-3, with 9 bases lining up with TRBD2. CDR1 is SGHNT and CDR2 is YENEEA in the germline V gene. The V gene end was trimmed by 5 bases and the J gene end by 2 bases; junction bases not matched to a gene: 8. The CDR3 is 16 amino acids.

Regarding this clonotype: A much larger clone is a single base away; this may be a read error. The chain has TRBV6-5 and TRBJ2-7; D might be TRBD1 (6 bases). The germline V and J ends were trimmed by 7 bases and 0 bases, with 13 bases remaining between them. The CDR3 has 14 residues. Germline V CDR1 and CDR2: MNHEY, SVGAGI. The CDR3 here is CASNQGHTSYEQYF. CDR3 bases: TGTGCCAGCAATCAGGGACATACCTCCTACGAGCAGTACTTC.

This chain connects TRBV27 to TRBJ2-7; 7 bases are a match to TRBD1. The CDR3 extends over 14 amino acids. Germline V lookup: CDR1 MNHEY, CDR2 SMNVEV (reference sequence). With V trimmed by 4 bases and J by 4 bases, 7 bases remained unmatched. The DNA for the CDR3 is TGTGCCAGCAGTTCCCGACAGGGTGGATACGAGCAGTACTTC. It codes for CASSSRQGGYEQYF.

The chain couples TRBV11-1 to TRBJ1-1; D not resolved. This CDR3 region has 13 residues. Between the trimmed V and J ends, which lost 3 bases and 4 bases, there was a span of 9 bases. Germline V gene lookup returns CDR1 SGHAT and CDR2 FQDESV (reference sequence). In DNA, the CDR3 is TGTGCCAGCAGCTTTCGAGGTAGCACTGAAGCTTTCTTT. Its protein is CASSFRGSTEAFF.

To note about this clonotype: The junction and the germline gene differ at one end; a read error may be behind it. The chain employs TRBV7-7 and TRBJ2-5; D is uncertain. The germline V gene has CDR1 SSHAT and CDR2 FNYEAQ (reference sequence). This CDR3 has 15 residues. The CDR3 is CASSLGSGSGETQYF. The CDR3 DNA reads TGTGCTAGCAGCTTAGGTTCCGGGTCTGGAGAGACCCAGTACTTC.

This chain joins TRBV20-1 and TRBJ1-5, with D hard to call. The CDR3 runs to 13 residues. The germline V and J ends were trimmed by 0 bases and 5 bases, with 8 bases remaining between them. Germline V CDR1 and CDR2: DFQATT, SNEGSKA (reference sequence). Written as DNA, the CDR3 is TGCAGTGCTAGAGACGGAATCGATCAGCCCCAGCATTTT. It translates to CSARDGIDQPQHF.

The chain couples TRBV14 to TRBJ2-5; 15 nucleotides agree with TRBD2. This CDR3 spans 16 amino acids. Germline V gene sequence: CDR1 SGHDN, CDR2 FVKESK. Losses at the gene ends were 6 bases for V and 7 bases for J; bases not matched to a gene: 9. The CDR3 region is CASSRGLAGGTGTQYF. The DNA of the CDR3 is TGTGCCAGCAGTCGAGGACTAGCGGGAGGGACGGGGACCCAGTACTTC. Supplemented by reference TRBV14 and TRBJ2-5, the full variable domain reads EAGVTQFPSHSVIEKGQTVTLRCDPISGHDNLYWYRRVMGKEIKFLLHFVKESKQDESGMPNNRFLAERTGGTYSTLKVQPAELEDSGVYFCASSRGLAGGTGTQYFGPGTRLLVL.

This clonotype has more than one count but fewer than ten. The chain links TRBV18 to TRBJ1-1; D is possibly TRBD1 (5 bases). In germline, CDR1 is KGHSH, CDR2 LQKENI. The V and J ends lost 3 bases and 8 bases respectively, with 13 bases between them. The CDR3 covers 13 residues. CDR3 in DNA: TGTGCCAGCTCACCCCCTACAGGTCCCGAAGCTTTCTTT. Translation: CASSPPTGPEAFF.

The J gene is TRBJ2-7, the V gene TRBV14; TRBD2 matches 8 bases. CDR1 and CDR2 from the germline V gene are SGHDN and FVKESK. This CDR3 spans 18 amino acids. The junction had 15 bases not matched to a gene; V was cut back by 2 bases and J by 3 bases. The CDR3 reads CASSQSGRWPGLVYEQYF. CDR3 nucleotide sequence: TGTGCCAGCAGCCAATCGGGACGTTGGCCGGGACTAGTCTACGAGCAGTACTTC.

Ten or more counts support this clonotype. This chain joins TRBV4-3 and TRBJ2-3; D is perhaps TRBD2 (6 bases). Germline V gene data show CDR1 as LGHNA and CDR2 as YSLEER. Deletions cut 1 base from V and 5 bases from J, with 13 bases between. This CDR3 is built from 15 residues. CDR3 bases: TGCGCCAGCAGCCAAGGATCCGGGGGATTAGATACGCAGTATTTT. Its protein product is CASSQGSGGLDTQYF.

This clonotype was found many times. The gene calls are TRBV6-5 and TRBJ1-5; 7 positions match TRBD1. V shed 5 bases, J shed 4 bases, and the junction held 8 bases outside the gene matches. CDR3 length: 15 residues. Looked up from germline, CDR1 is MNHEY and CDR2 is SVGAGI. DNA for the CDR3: TGTGCCAGCAGTGCGGGACAGTCGGGAAATCAGCCCCAGCATTTT. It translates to CASSAGQSGNQPQHF.

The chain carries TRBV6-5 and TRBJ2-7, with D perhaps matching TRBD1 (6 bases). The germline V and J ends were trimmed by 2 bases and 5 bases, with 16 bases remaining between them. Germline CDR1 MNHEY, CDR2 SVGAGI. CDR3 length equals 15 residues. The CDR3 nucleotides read TGTGCCAGCAGTTACAGTCCCCAGGGGTGGGACGAGCAGTACGTC. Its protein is CASSYSPQGWDEQYV.

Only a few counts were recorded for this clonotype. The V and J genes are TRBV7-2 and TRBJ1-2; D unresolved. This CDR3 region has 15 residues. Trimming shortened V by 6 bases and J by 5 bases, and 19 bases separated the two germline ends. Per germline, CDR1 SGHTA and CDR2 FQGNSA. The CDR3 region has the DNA TGTGCCAGCAGGACCCGTGGCTTCGAACCTTATGGCTACACCTTC. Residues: CASRTRGFEPYGYTF. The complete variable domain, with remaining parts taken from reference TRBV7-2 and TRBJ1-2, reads GAGVSQSPSNKVTEKGKDVELRCDPISGHTALYWYRQSLGQGLEFLIYFQGNSAPDKSGLPSDRFSAERTGGSVSTLTIQRTQQEDSAVYLCASRTRGFEPYGYTFGSGTRLTVV.